This T cell receptor (beta chain) was documented in a study of blood T cell repertoires in COVID-19. As concerns this clone: This may arise from a read error, as a much more abundant clone is one base away.

The CDR3 runs 13 residues. V lost 1 base, J lost 0 bases, and 3 bases lay in between. Germline V gene data show CDR1 as SGHVS and CDR2 as FQNEAQ. Sequencing was performed with immunoSEQ multiplex PCR; in TCRdb, only in-frame clones are kept and a portion is missing. Seen here are roughly 160,000 clones, around 83% observed once, and the top ten hold 15% to 20%. This chain connects TRBV7-8 to TRBJ1-2; D is unresolved. The clonotype originates from a woman in her sixties or seventies who had recovered from COVID-19. The sample was peripheral blood. CDR3 in amino acids: CASSLGPNYGYTF. The CDR3 nucleotides are TGTGCCAGCAGCTTAGGGCCTAACTATGGCTACACCTTC.